This TCR beta chain was sequenced for a study of T cell responses to AZD1222 COVID-19 vaccine. Produced via immunoSEQ multiplex PCR; TCRdb's table is partial and in-frame only. The sample consists of 150,000 to 200,000 clones, about 90% of them appearing once. Germline CDR1 MDHEN, CDR2 SYDVKM. V was clipped by 6 bases and J by 1 base; unmatched bases: 7. The CDR3 loop spans 15 amino acids. This specimen was peripheral blood, taken on day 0 of AZD1222 vaccination. The chain uses TRBV28 and TRBJ2-7; 9 bases are a match to TRBD1. The receptor's source is an adult in good health. In DNA form, the CDR3 reads TGTGCCAGCAGCCCTGGGGGGACAGGGTCCTACGAGCAGTACTTC. Translated, it gives CASSPGGTGSYEQYF.